The 8 T cell receptor beta chains in this list originate from one sample, sequenced in a study of shared clonotypes between healthy human individuals. Here immunoSEQ multiplex PCR was the method, and the copy in TCRdb shows in-frame clones only, minus some. This table holds approximately 500,000 clones, almost 97% found once. Sequenced: naive CD4+ T cells sorted from blood. Subset meaning: CD45RA+ positively selected. Every receptor here comes from a woman under 40 in good health.

The rearrangement joins TRBV28 to TRBJ1-1; the D is unclear. Germline V gene data show CDR1 as MDHEN and CDR2 as SYDVKM. This CDR3 is built from 13 residues. V shed 1 base and J shed 10 bases, with 13 bases lying between them. The CDR3 region is CASSLSHDLVAFF. The CDR3 DNA is TGTGCCAGCAGTTTATCCCATGACCTGGTAGCTTTCTTT. Full variable domain (missing parts from reference TRBV28 and TRBJ1-1): DVKVTQSSRYLVKRTGEKVFLECVQDMDHENMFWYRQDPGLGLRLIYFSYDVKMKEKGDIPEGYSVSREKKERFSLILESASTNQTSMYLCASSLSHDLVAFFGQGTRLTVV.

This chain links TRBV7-9 with TRBJ2-7; TRBD2 aligns across 11 bases. Germline-derived CDR1 and CDR2 are SEHNR and FQNEAQ (reference sequence). The CDR3 length is 14 residues. V gave up 8 bases and J gave up 6 bases; unmatched junction bases: 9. For the CDR3, the DNA is TGTGCCAGCGGAGGCACTAGCGGGAGTACCGAGCAGTACTTC. Protein product: CASGGTSGSTEQYF.

This chain links TRBV4-2 with TRBJ1-5; 9 bases map to TRBD1. Trimming took 5 bases from V and 4 from J; bases not matched to a gene: 6. This CDR3 has 15 amino acids. CDR1 LGHNA and CDR2 YNFKEQ come from the germline V gene. CDR3 amino acids: CASSEGTGFNQPQHF. The CDR3 DNA sequence: TGTGCCAGCAGCGAAGGGACAGGGTTTAATCAGCCCCAGCATTTT.

The rearrangement uses TRBV29-1 and TRBJ1-2, with unresolved D. Trimming left V 2 bases short and J 5 bases short, with 9 bases between. The length of the CDR3 is 12 residues. Germline-derived CDR1 and CDR2 are SQVTM and ANQGSEA. CDR3 nucleotides: TGCAGCGTTGAAAGCAGCGAGTATGGCTACACCTTC. Amino acid sequence: CSVESSEYGYTF.

The chain recombines TRBV7-9 with TRBJ2-5; TRBD2 matches at 8 bases. With 2 bases clipped from V and 0 bases from J, the junction kept 14 bases outside the gene matches. Germline-derived CDR1 and CDR2 are SEHNR and FQNEAQ (reference sequence). This CDR3 comprises 19 residues. CDR3 region: CASSLRVAGLIKYQETQYF. The CDR3 coding sequence is TGTGCCAGCAGCTTAAGAGTAGCGGGACTAATTAAGTACCAAGAGACCCAGTACTTC.

J is TRBJ2-2 and V is TRBV6-5; D is unclear. This CDR3 comprises 13 residues. Germline CDR1 MNHEY, CDR2 SVGAGI. Trimming cost V 2 bases and J 6 bases, with 7 bases left between them. CDR3 DNA: TGTGCCAGCAGTTACCTAGAATCCGGGGAGCTGTTTTTT. Its protein is CASSYLESGELFF.

The rearrangement links TRBV28 to TRBJ1-1; D unresolved. V shed 6 bases and J shed 0 bases, with 11 bases lying between them. Germline CDR1 and CDR2: MDHEN and SYDVKM. CDR3 size: 14 residues. The chain's CDR3 is CASRHESMNTEAFF. DNA of the CDR3: TGTGCCAGCAGGCACGAATCGATGAACACTGAAGCTTTCTTT.

V and J are TRBV5-1 and TRBJ1-1; perhaps TRBD1 as D (6 bases). With 4 bases removed from V and 1 base from J, the gap between germline ends came to 14 bases. Germline V gives CDR1 SGHRS, CDR2 YFSETQ. This CDR3 has 15 amino acids. CDR3 sequence reads: CASSPTGHSNTEAFF. In DNA, the CDR3 is TGCGCCAGCAGCCCGACGGGACACTCGAACACTGAAGCTTTCTTT.